The entry below gives a single T cell receptor beta chain sequence along with its context. Its antigen remains unidentified. One base away there is no much larger clone; base qualities are not given. The method behind the library was the immunoSEQ multiplex PCR assay. For the multiplex PCR, a mixture combining 60 forward primers for TCR Vbeta segments and 13 reverse primers for TCR Jbeta segments was used. The CDR3 region of rearranged TCR beta genes was amplified from genomic DNA by a multiplex PCR assay. The Illumina HiSeq System was used to sequence the amplified TCR beta libraries as 87-base-pair reads. The original pipeline was this. A later analysis tallied roughly 76 million unique TCR beta chains across the 700 or so repertoires, and about 10 million of those chains were shared by two or more donors. Raw reads were error-corrected and collapsed into unique sequences by a nearest-neighbor algorithm in which closely related sequences were merged to remove PCR and sequencing errors. To assign V, D and J gene segments, CDR3 sequences were aligned to IMGT reference sequences. For a sequence to be retained, a match of at least six nucleotides to both a V gene segment and a J gene segment was required. Rearrangements were classified as productive when the CDR3 lacked stop codons and remained in frame with V and J, and all other rearrangements were classified as non-productive. CDR3 was defined according to IMGT convention as the region running from the second conserved V-encoded cysteine to the conserved J-encoded phenylalanine. In an earlier analysis of approximately 590 of the donors, sequences lacking an unambiguous match to a single V gene segment were excluded. An earlier analysis of about 600 of the donors called V segments functional above 56.7% productive rearrangements and segregating when the between-donor standard deviation exceeded 5%. A statistical classification framework was built to diagnose cytomegalovirus status from the catalog of TCR beta chain sequences. A later analysis assigned V and J genes by comparing TCR nucleotide sequences with IMGT/GENE-DB human TR gene sequences. In a later analysis, CDR3 sequences and most-parsimonious VDJ recombination scenarios were assigned using the TCRdist pipeline. In a later analysis, each TCR beta chain was defined by its CDR3 amino acid sequence together with its V-gene family, and reads lacking a unique V-gene family were excluded. To address suspected cross-contamination and a sequencing artifact, a later analysis removed approximately 600 highly shared, low-generation-probability nucleotide sequences. A later analysis calculated a clonal expansion index for each public chain from normalized within-repertoire ranks of inferred template counts. Generation probabilities in a later analysis came from a VDJ recombination model fitted to out-of-frame rearrangements, and those results were checked against IGoR. Hypergeometric tests were used in a later analysis to score TCR-TCR, TCR-HLA and TCR-CMV co-occurrence, with a repertoire-size bias correction applied to the TCR pairs. A later analysis estimated false discovery rates by permuting HLA or CMV assignments 20 times. In a later analysis, co-occurring TCRs were grouped using DBSCAN, and TCRdist sequence similarity was added for clustering within HLA-allele-positive subsets. Repertoires with fewer than 30,000 or more than 120,000 public chains, plus five repertoires with anomalous nucleotide sharing, were excluded from co-occurrence clustering. This immuneACCESS table, as held by TCRdb, lists in-frame sequences with V and J called but not all clones. Of the missing ones, under half trace to an unresolved V gene in checked studies; the others have no known cause. The V and J calls and clone size come from that table; D and trimming were worked out from the DNA. The sample table contains about 190,000 clones; only one count was recorded for around 87% of them. Around 1% of the sample lies in the top ten.

This entry is derived from a study of cytomegalovirus exposure and HLA in healthy donors (TCRdb year 2017). At the level of the whole study: In an earlier analysis of roughly 590 of the donors, about 260 Gb of sequence data and 117 million unique TCR beta sequences from roughly 200 million T cells were reported. An early release covering roughly 580 HLA-typed donors comprised about 320 gigabases of sequencing data and about 90 million unique TCR sequences. The genetic ancestry cluster associated with self-reported Caucasian donors included 81% of the approximately 400 genotyped donors. The study aimed to test whether signatures of past pathogen exposure could be identified by cataloging public T cell receptors. The T cell repertoires of about 700 subjects were profiled by immunosequencing and related to cytomegalovirus serostatus. Along with the approximately 650-subject first cohort, a separate validation cohort of over a hundred different subjects was used. To predict cytomegalovirus infection status, the study combined high-throughput TCR immunosequencing, statistical association of individual TCRs with disease status, and machine learning. A later analysis re-analyzed previously published TCR beta repertoires from about 600 donors and added high-resolution HLA genotyping to study TCR occurrence patterns. Rather than using new phenotypic data, the later analysis identified candidate immune exposures from TCR beta sequences and from how often those sequences occurred across donors. In an earlier analysis of 587 of the donors, high-throughput TCR beta sequencing was used to judge whether each TCR beta V gene segment behaved as functional or pseudogenic. Alongside the repertoire data, information on donor age, sex, ethnicity and CMV serostatus was compiled. In a later genetic analysis, genome-wide SNP genotypes for about 55% of the roughly 700 donors were used, and that subset was treated as a discovery cohort. Every repertoire in the discovery cohort had been generated on one and the same sequencing platform. Both class I and class II loci were covered by HLA typing, at four-digit resolution. Typing coverage differed by locus: A, B, C, DRB1 and DQB1 were typed in roughly 620-630 donors, DQA1 in approximately 520, DPA1 in 600 to 610, and DPB1 in roughly 470. Roughly 5 DR-DQ haplotypes were handled as single units for association and clustering because linkage in the cohort was strong. On average, around 200,000 unique TCR beta nucleotide sequences were sequenced per donor among several hundred genotyped donors of the cohort, with 15% to 20% of those sequences being non-productive. The paper as a whole reports these results and caveats: Linkage disequilibrium might explain the correlated functional status among segregating V segments, but an unknown experimental factor could not be ruled out. When HLA alleles, especially DR and DQ, strongly co-occurred, TCR associations were difficult to assign to individual alleles. The study listed 164 TCR beta chains as associated with cytomegalovirus. A later analysis associated about 16,000 TCR beta sequences with specific HLA alleles at a false discovery rate of 0.05. In an earlier analysis of some 640 of the donors, most TCR beta V segments were observed in productive rearrangements about 87% or about 30% of the time, broadly matching IMGT annotations. The authors suggested that the approach could potentially be extended to other disease states and immunological phenotypes. Most TCR sequences were observed very rarely across donors, whereas some public TCRs were present in many individuals. According to a later analysis, TCR association rates differed among HLA loci, with DRB1 alleles showing the most associated TCRs and HLA-C alleles showing the fewest. A few of the identified cytomegalovirus-associated TCR beta chains were confirmed in vitro to be specific for cytomegalovirus antigens. A group of highly shared sequence variants was considered likely to be a technical artifact of the sequencing pipeline. The earlier analysis of approximately 540 of the donors excluded fewer than 20 rarely observed V segments, including chromosome 9 orphons, because counts were too low. Some IMGT-functional V segments, including TRBV6-2 and TRBV6-3, could not be distinguished by the 87-base-pair reads and were therefore excluded. A later analysis found that HLA-associated TCR beta chains were more clonally expanded and had lower generation probabilities than equally common non-associated chains. According to a later analysis, parvovirus B19, influenza, CMV and Epstein-Barr virus appeared linked to several top co-occurrence clusters. HLA typing was unavailable for some donors at each locus, so association tests used only the typed subset. The only immune exposure information available for the cohort was CMV serostatus. In a later analysis, most CMV-associated TCR beta chains were found to appear HLA-restricted, with HLA associations seemingly driven largely by CMV exposure. Roughly uniform sequencing depth across donors was assumed in presence/absence analyses, although this assumption may not hold. A later genetic analysis associated a missense DCLRE1C variant with V-gene and J-gene trimming of TCR beta chains, and an independent cohort replicated the association. Cytomegalovirus status was reported to be diagnosed by the classifier with high specificity and sensitivity in both the original and validation cohorts. In a later genetic analysis, fewer N-insertions in productive TCRs were reported among donors in an Asian-associated ancestry cluster than the roughly 700-donor mean. A further reported finding was that TCR beta sequences accurately predicted the HLA-A and HLA-B alleles for most subjects in the first cohort. Only TCR beta chains were sequenced in this cohort, and the absence of alpha or paired-chain data limited detectable features.

The CDR3 runs 12 amino acids, cysteine and phenylalanine included. The entry retains the CDR3 DNA only, 36 bases that are in frame from base 1. The CDR1 and CDR2 encoded by the germline V gene (reference sequence) are MNHEY and SMNVEV. V has 6 bases trimmed and J has 10 bases trimmed; junction bases matching no gene number 4. The cohort was made up of approximately 700 healthy bone marrow donors. At the time of sampling, every cohort member was nominally healthy, though immune exposures that went unrecorded were likely present. The donor tested CMV seronegative and was one of the 352 seronegative cohort members. Each donor provided a peripheral blood sample, and peripheral blood mononuclear cells were used for TCR beta sequencing. Genomic DNA was extracted from the blood cell samples with the Qiagen DNeasy Blood Extraction Kit.

The sample consisted of PBMCs. This clonotype originated in a boy aged 2 to 10 in good health and CMV-seronegative. This receptor chain uses TRBV27 and TRBJ2-1, with 9 junctional bases fitting TRBD2. The DNA sequence is as follows: TGTGCCAGCAGCCCGACTAGCGGAGAGCAGTTCTTC. This translates into CASSPTSGEQFF.